Listed below are T cell receptor beta chains from one sample, sequenced in a study of CD8+ T cells in alopecia areata. The protocol was immunoSEQ multiplex PCR, while the TCRdb copy is restricted to in-frame clones and leaves out a portion. The sample records roughly 200,000 clones, around three fifths being singletons. The specimen was CD8+ T cells sorted from blood. The receptors come from a human donor in good health. Both conserved end residues are part of each CDR3. The order of the fields is V gene, J gene, clone size, D gene, CDR3 protein, CDR3 DNA. A D gene is named only where the DNA matches it firmly. Size tells how often a clone was seen (once, few, many) or the class of an expanded clone, and some rows leave it out.

v_call: TRBV29-1
j_call: TRBJ2-1
clone_size: few
d_call: TRBD1
cdr3_aa: CSVDPRDSSYNEQFF
cdr3_nt: TGCAGCGTAGACCCCCGGGACAGCTCCTACAATGAGCAGTTCTTC

v_call: TRBV9
j_call: TRBJ1-1
clone_size: .
d_call: .
cdr3_aa: CASSVGPTNTEAFF
cdr3_nt: TGTGCCAGCAGTGTGGGTCCGACGAACACTGAAGCTTTCTTT

v_call: TRBV5-1
j_call: TRBJ2-2
clone_size: .
d_call: .
cdr3_aa: CASSFEANTLELFF
cdr3_nt: TGCGCCAGCAGCTTTGAGGCCAACACCTTAGAGCTGTTTTTT

v_call: TRBV2
j_call: TRBJ1-5
clone_size: once
d_call: .
cdr3_aa: CASSDRDHTNQPQHF
cdr3_nt: TGTGCCAGCAGTGACCGGGACCACACAAATCAGCCCCAGCATTTT

v_call: TRBV25-1
j_call: TRBJ1-1
clone_size: .
d_call: TRBD1
cdr3_aa: CASLPGGASEAFF
cdr3_nt: TGTGCCAGCCTTCCAGGGGGCGCATCGGAAGCTTTCTTT

v_call: TRBV4-1
j_call: TRBJ1-3
clone_size: few
d_call: .
cdr3_aa: CASSHQDSSGNTIYF
cdr3_nt: TGCGCCAGCAGCCATCAGGACAGCTCTGGAAACACCATATATTTT

v_call: TRBV9
j_call: TRBJ2-7
clone_size: .
d_call: TRBD2
cdr3_aa: CASSVVERGGEQYF
cdr3_nt: TGTGCCAGCAGCGTAGTGGAGCGGGGAGGTGAGCAGTACTTC

v_call: TRBV29-1
j_call: TRBJ1-2
clone_size: .
d_call: .
cdr3_aa: CSVEVGGGGYTF
cdr3_nt: TGCAGCGTTGAAGTGGGGGGGGGCGGCTACACCTTC

v_call: TRBV7-6
j_call: TRBJ2-5
clone_size: .
d_call: .
cdr3_aa: CASSGTLTETQYF
cdr3_nt: TGTGCCAGCTCTGGGACTTTGACAGAGACCCAGTACTTC

v_call: TRBV2
j_call: TRBJ2-2
clone_size: few
d_call: TRBD2
cdr3_aa: CARSGVSGPNTGELFF
cdr3_nt: TGTGCCAGAAGTGGGGTTAGCGGGCCGAACACCGGGGAGCTGTTTTTT

v_call: TRBV4-1
j_call: TRBJ1-2
clone_size: .
d_call: .
cdr3_aa: CASSPSVGTNYGYTF
cdr3_nt: TGCGCCAGCAGCCCGTCAGTCGGGACAAACTATGGCTACACCTTC

v_call: TRBV4-2
j_call: TRBJ2-7
clone_size: .
d_call: .
cdr3_aa: CASSQENRVDEQYF
cdr3_nt: TGTGCCAGCAGCCAAGAGAACAGGGTCGACGAGCAGTACTTC

v_call: TRBV13
j_call: TRBJ1-5
clone_size: once
d_call: .
cdr3_aa: CASSSSDQPQHF
cdr3_nt: TGTGCCAGCAGCTCCAGCGATCAGCCCCAGCATTTT

v_call: TRBV4-2
j_call: TRBJ2-3
clone_size: .
d_call: .
cdr3_aa: CASSQEVDTPTDTQYF
cdr3_nt: TGTGCCAGCAGCCAAGAGGTCGATACCCCCACAGATACGCAGTATTTT

v_call: TRBV29-1
j_call: TRBJ1-2
clone_size: .
d_call: .
cdr3_aa: CSVPGGGGYTF
cdr3_nt: TGCAGCGTACCCGGGGGAGGTGGCTACACCTTC

v_call: TRBV7-8
j_call: TRBJ1-4
clone_size: .
d_call: .
cdr3_aa: CASRKGGVANEKLFF
cdr3_nt: TGTGCCAGCAGGAAAGGGGGAGTAGCAAATGAAAAACTGTTTTTT

v_call: TRBV7-2
j_call: TRBJ2-5
clone_size: .
d_call: TRBD2
cdr3_aa: CASSLGLAGAVAQYF
cdr3_nt: TGTGCCAGCAGCTTAGGGCTAGCGGGTGCAGTAGCGCAGTACTTC

v_call: TRBV29-1
j_call: TRBJ1-2
clone_size: .
d_call: .
cdr3_aa: CSVAGATRGYTF
cdr3_nt: TGCAGCGTTGCAGGGGCTACGCGAGGCTACACCTTC

v_call: TRBV6-1
j_call: TRBJ2-6
clone_size: .
d_call: .
cdr3_aa: CASAQGSGANVLTF
cdr3_nt: TGTGCCAGCGCCCAAGGCTCTGGGGCCAACGTCCTGACTTTC

v_call: TRBV4-1
j_call: TRBJ2-5
clone_size: few
d_call: .
cdr3_aa: CASSPMILETQYF
cdr3_nt: TGCGCCAGCAGCCCCATGATTCTAGAGACCCAGTACTTC

v_call: TRBV5-1
j_call: TRBJ2-4
clone_size: .
d_call: .
cdr3_aa: CASSSGIAKNIQYF
cdr3_nt: TGCGCCAGCAGCTCAGGGATAGCCAAAAACATTCAGTACTTC

v_call: TRBV15
j_call: TRBJ2-5
clone_size: .
d_call: TRBD2
cdr3_aa: CATSSGGSPGGQYF
cdr3_nt: TGTGCCACCAGCAGCGGGGGGTCCCCTGGTGGCCAGTACTTC

v_call: TRBV29-1
j_call: TRBJ1-5
clone_size: few
d_call: .
cdr3_aa: CSVSGGDSGTAQHF
cdr3_nt: TGCAGCGTATCCGGGGGGGATTCGGGGACTGCCCAGCATTTT

v_call: TRBV13
j_call: TRBJ2-2
clone_size: .
d_call: .
cdr3_aa: CASSHGKNTGELFF
cdr3_nt: TGTGCCAGCAGCCACGGCAAGAACACCGGGGAGCTGTTTTTT

v_call: TRBV5-1
j_call: TRBJ2-1
clone_size: once
d_call: .
cdr3_aa: CASSLFHEQFF
cdr3_nt: TGCGCCAGCAGCTTGTTCCATGAGCAGTTCTTC

v_call: TRBV27
j_call: TRBJ2-7
clone_size: .
d_call: TRBD2
cdr3_aa: CASSLLAGREQYF
cdr3_nt: TGTGCCAGCAGTTTACTAGCGGGGCGGGAGCAGTACTTC

v_call: TRBV25-1
j_call: TRBJ2-5
clone_size: .
d_call: .
cdr3_aa: CASSESGGVSAQYF
cdr3_nt: TGTGCCAGCAGTGAATCTGGGGGAGTTAGTGCCCAGTACTTC

v_call: TRBV6-5
j_call: TRBJ1-1
clone_size: once
d_call: .
cdr3_aa: CASSYGGVNTEAFF
cdr3_nt: TGTGCCAGCAGTTACGGCGGGGTGAACACTGAAGCTTTCTTT

v_call: TRBV14
j_call: TRBJ2-5
clone_size: .
d_call: .
cdr3_aa: CASSLWTAKETQYF
cdr3_nt: TGTGCCAGCAGCCTCTGGACAGCCAAAGAGACCCAGTACTTC

v_call: TRBV10-3
j_call: TRBJ2-7
clone_size: few
d_call: .
cdr3_aa: CAISHTWELYEQYF
cdr3_nt: TGTGCCATCAGCCACACATGGGAACTATACGAGCAGTACTTC

v_call: TRBV25-1
j_call: TRBJ1-5
clone_size: .
d_call: .
cdr3_aa: CASSGGAEHQPQHF
cdr3_nt: TGTGCCAGCAGTGGGGGAGCGGAGCATCAGCCCCAGCATTTT

v_call: TRBV4-2
j_call: TRBJ2-5
clone_size: .
d_call: .
cdr3_aa: CASSQEIGDTQETQYF
cdr3_nt: TGTGCCAGCAGCCAAGAGATAGGGGACACACAAGAGACCCAGTACTTC

v_call: TRBV7-6
j_call: TRBJ1-1
clone_size: .
d_call: .
cdr3_aa: CASSLSDGLNTEAFF
cdr3_nt: TGTGCCAGCAGCTTATCGGACGGATTAAACACTGAAGCTTTCTTT

v_call: TRBV19
j_call: TRBJ1-6
clone_size: few
d_call: .
cdr3_aa: CASRGADDSPLHF
cdr3_nt: TGTGCCAGTAGGGGGGCGGACGATTCACCCCTCCACTTT

v_call: TRBV2
j_call: TRBJ1-1
clone_size: .
d_call: .
cdr3_aa: CASEGDTEAFF
cdr3_nt: TGTGCCAGCGAAGGGGACACTGAAGCTTTCTTT

v_call: TRBV12-5
j_call: TRBJ2-5
clone_size: .
d_call: .
cdr3_aa: CASGLILRGRPQETQYF
cdr3_nt: TGTGCTAGTGGTTTAATTCTGAGGGGGAGACCCCAAGAGACCCAGTACTTC

v_call: TRBV2
j_call: TRBJ1-5
clone_size: .
d_call: .
cdr3_aa: CASAVGQPQHF
cdr3_nt: TGTGCCAGTGCGGTGGGTCAGCCCCAGCATTTT

v_call: TRBV2
j_call: TRBJ1-1
clone_size: few
d_call: .
cdr3_aa: CASRNTEAFF
cdr3_nt: TGTGCCAGCAGGAACACTGAAGCTTTCTTT

v_call: TRBV7-9
j_call: TRBJ1-2
clone_size: .
d_call: TRBD1
cdr3_aa: CASSWGQGQRYGYTF
cdr3_nt: TGTGCCAGCAGCTGGGGACAGGGACAGCGCTATGGCTACACCTTC

v_call: TRBV13
j_call: TRBJ1-1
clone_size: .
d_call: .
cdr3_aa: CASGPTNTEAFF
cdr3_nt: TGTGCCAGCGGCCCCACCAACACTGAAGCTTTCTTT

v_call: TRBV30
j_call: TRBJ1-1
clone_size: .
d_call: .
cdr3_aa: CAWSKAEAFF
cdr3_nt: TGTGCCTGGAGTAAAGCTGAAGCTTTCTTT

v_call: TRBV7-9
j_call: TRBJ2-3
clone_size: few
d_call: .
cdr3_aa: CASSLPMSDTQYF
cdr3_nt: TGTGCCAGCAGCCTCCCGATGTCGGATACGCAGTATTTT

v_call: TRBV19
j_call: TRBJ1-1
clone_size: .
d_call: .
cdr3_aa: CASSTGQLNTEAFF
cdr3_nt: TGTGCCAGTAGTACTGGACAGCTGAACACTGAAGCTTTCTTT

v_call: TRBV5-1
j_call: TRBJ2-5
clone_size: .
d_call: TRBD2
cdr3_aa: CASSSSAGGLYQETQYF
cdr3_nt: TGCGCCAGCAGCTCGTCGGCGGGGGGCCTGTACCAAGAGACCCAGTACTTC

v_call: TRBV19
j_call: TRBJ1-5
clone_size: .
d_call: .
cdr3_aa: CASSVGGNQPQHF
cdr3_nt: TGTGCCAGTAGCGTCGGAGGCAATCAGCCCCAGCATTTT

v_call: TRBV27
j_call: TRBJ1-2
clone_size: few
d_call: .
cdr3_aa: CASLPASRTLHYGYTF
cdr3_nt: TGTGCCAGCCTCCCGGCGAGTAGGACTCTTCACTATGGCTACACCTTC